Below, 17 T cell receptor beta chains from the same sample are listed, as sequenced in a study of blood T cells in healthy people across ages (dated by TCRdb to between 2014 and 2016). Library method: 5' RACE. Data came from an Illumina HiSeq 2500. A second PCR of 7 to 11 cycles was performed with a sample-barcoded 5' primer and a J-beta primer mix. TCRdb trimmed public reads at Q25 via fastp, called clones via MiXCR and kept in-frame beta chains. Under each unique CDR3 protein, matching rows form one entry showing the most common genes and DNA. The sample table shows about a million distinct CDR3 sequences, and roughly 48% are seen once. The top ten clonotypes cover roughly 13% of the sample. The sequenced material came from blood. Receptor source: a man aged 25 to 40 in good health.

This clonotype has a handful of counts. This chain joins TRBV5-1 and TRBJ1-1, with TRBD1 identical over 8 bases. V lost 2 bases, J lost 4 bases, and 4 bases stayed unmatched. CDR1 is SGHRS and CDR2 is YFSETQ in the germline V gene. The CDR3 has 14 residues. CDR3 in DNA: TGCGCCAGCAGCTTTGTAACAGGGGGCACTGAAGCTTTCTTT. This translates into CASSFVTGGTEAFF.

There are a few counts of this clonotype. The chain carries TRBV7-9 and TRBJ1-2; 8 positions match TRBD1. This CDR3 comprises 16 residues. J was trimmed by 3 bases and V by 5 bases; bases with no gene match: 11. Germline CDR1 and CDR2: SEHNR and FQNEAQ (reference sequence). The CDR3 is CASSPKGTGDHYGYTF. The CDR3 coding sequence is TGTGCCAGCAGCCCAAAAGGGACAGGAGATCACTATGGCTACACCTTC.

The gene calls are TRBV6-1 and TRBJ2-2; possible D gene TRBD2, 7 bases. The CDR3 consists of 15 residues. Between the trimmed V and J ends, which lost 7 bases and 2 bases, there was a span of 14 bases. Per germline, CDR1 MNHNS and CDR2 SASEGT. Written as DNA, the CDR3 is TGTGCCAGCACGAGGGGGGGCCATAACACCGGGGAGCTGTTTTTT. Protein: CASTRGGHNTGELFF.

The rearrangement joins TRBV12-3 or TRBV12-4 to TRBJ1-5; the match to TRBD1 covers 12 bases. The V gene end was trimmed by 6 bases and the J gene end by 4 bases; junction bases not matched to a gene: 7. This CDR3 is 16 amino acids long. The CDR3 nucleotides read TGTGCCAGCAGCCCACCGGGACAGGGGGCAAATCAGCCCCAGCATTTT. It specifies CASSPPGQGANQPQHF.

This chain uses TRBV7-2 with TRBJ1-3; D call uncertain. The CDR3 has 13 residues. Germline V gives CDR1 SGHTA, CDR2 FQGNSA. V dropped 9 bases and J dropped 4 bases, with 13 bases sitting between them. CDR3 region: CASGVRQGNTIYF. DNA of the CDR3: TGTGCCAGTGGGGTCCGGCAAGGAAACACCATATATTTT.

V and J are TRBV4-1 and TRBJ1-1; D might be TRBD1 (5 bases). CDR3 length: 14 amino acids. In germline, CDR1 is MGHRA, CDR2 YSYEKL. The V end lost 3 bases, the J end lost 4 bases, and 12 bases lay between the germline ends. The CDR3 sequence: CASSHGEGITEAFF. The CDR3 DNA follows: TGCGCCAGCAGCCACGGTGAGGGGATCACTGAAGCTTTCTTT.

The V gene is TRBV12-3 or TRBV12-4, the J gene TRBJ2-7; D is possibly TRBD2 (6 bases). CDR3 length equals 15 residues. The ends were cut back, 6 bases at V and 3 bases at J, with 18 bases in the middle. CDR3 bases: TGTGCCAGCAGGGATGGAGGGCGCGGGCACTACGAGCAGTACTTC. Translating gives CASRDGGRGHYEQYF.

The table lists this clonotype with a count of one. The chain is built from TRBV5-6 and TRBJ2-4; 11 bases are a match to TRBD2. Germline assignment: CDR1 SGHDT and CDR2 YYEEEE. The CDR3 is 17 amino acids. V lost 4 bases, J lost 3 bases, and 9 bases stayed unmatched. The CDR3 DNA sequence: TGTGCCAGCAGCCCCGGGACTAGCGGTGCTCTCAAAAACATTCAGTACTTC. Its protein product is CASSPGTSGALKNIQYF.

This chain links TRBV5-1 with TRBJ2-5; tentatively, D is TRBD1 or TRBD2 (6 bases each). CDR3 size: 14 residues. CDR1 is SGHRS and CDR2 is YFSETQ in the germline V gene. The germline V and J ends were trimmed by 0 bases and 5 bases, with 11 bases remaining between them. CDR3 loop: CASSLDLGGETQYF. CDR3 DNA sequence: TGCGCCAGCAGCTTGGATCTCGGGGGCGAGACCCAGTACTTC.

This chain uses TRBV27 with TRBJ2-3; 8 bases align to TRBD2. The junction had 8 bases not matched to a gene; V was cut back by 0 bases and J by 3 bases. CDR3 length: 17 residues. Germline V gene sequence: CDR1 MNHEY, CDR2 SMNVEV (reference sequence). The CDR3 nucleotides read TGTGCCAGCAGTTTATCGATAGCGGGGAGTTTGACAGATACGCAGTATTTT. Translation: CASSLSIAGSLTDTQYF.

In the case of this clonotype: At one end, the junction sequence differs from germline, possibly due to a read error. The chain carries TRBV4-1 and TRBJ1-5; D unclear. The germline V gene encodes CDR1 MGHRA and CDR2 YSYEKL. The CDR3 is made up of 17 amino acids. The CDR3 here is CASSQDLRRRGNQLQHF. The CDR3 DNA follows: TGCGCCAGCAGCCAAGATCTGCGTCGAAGAGGTAATCAGCTCCAGCATTTT.

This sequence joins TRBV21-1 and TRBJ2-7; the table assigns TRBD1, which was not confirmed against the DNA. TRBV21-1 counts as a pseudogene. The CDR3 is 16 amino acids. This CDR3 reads CASSPLTGEKRNEQYF. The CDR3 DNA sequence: TGTGCCAGCAGCCCGCTAACAGGGGAGAAGAGAAACGAGCAGTACTTC.

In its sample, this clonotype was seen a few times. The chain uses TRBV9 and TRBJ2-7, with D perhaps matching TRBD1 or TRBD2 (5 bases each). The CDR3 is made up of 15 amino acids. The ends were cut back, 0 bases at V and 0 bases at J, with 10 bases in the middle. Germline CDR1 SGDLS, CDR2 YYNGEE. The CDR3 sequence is CASSVAGADSYEQYF. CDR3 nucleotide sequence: TGTGCCAGCAGCGTAGCCGGGGCGGACTCCTACGAGCAGTACTTC.

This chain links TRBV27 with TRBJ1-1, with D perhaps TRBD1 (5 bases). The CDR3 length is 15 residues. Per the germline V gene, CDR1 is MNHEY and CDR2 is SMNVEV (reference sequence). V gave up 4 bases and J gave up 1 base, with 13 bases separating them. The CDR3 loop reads CASSYYPGWNTEAFF. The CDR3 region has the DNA TGTGCCAGCAGTTACTATCCAGGGTGGAACACTGAAGCTTTCTTT.

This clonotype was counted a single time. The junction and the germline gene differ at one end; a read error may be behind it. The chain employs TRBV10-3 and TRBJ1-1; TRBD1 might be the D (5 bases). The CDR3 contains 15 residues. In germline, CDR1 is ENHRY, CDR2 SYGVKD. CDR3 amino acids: CASSYPGTERTEAFF. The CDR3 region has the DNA TGTGCCAGCAGTTATCCCGGGACGGAGAGGACTGAAGCTTTCTTT.

Here the CDR3 DNA reads TGCAGTGCCCACATGGGGTCGTTCCCCTACGAGCAGTACTTC. Amino acid sequence: CSAHMGSFPYEQYF. The V and J genes are TRBV20-1 and TRBJ2-7; unclear D gene. Germline V gene sequence: CDR1 DFQATT, CDR2 SNEGSKA (reference sequence). The CDR3 extends over 14 amino acids. Trimming cost V 6 bases and J 2 bases, with 17 bases left between them.

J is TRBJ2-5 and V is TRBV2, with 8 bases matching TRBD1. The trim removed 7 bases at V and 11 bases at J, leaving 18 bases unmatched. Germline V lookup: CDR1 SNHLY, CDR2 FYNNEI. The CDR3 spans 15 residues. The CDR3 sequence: CASMRQGSSYNEQYF. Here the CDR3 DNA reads TGTGCCAGCATGAGACAGGGGAGCTCCTACAATGAGCAGTACTTC.